Here is one T cell receptor beta chain with its context. Its antigen is unknown. The V end lost 4 bases, the J end lost 6 bases, and 23 bases lay between the germline ends. The V gene's germline CDR1 is SGHRS and CDR2 YFSETQ. The CDR3 is 17 amino acids. These data originate in a study of cytomegalovirus exposure and HLA in healthy donors. Study details: The roughly 120 million unique TCR beta sequences, from roughly 180 million T cells, were found by an earlier analysis. Study-wide results and caveats: Among CMV-associated TCR beta chains, most appeared HLA-restricted in a later analysis. Around 18,000 TCR beta sequences were associated with HLA alleles at 0.05 false discovery rate in a later analysis. In a later analysis, TCR beta V- and J-gene trimming showed a link to a missense DCLRE1C variant.

With 60 Vbeta and 13 Jbeta primers, the PCR was carried out. Sequenced by immunoSEQ multiplex PCR; TCRdb stores in-frame clones only, minus some. The repertoire holds fewer than 250,000 clones, with over 75% as singletons. The sample consisted of PBMCs. V gene TRBV5-1 combines with J gene TRBJ2-1, with TRBD2 as a possible D gene (6 bases). This TCR was sampled from a man aged 18 to 29 in good health and CMV-seronegative. The CDR3 DNA is TGCGCCAGCAGCGTGTCCCGACCCGCGGGGAACCCCAATGAGCAGTTCTTC. Amino acids: CASSVSRPAGNPNEQFF.